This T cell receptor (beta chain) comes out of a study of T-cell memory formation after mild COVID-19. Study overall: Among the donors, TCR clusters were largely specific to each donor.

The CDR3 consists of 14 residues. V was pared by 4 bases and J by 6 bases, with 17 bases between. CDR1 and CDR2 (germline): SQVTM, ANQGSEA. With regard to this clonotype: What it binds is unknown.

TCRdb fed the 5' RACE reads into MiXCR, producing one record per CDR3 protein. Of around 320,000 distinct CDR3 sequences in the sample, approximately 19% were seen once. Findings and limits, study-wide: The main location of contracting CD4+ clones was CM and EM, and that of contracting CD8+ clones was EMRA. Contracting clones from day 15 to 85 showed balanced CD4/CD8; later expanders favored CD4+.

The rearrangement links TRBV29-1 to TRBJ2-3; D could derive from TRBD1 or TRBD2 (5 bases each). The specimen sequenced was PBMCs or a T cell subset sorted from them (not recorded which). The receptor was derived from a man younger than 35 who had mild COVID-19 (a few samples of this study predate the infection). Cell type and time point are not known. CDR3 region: CSVGGAVYPDTQYF. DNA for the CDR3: TGCAGCGTTGGAGGGGCCGTCTATCCGGATACGCAGTATTTT.